Presented here are 16 T cell receptor beta chains from one specimen sequenced in a study of shared clonotypes between healthy human individuals. Clones were read by immunoSEQ multiplex PCR, and TCRdb kept only the in-frame ones, dropping some. The sample records roughly 2.1 million clones, approximately 94% being singletons. CD8 cells regarded as naive lacked CD45RO, were positively chosen for CCR7, and omitted terminally differentiated effector memory CD45RA+ cells. Material for sequencing was naive CD8+ T cells from PBMCs. The receptors were gathered from a man aged 18 to 35 in good health. Some clones in this sample may be carry-over from other donors' samples.

V and J are TRBV14 and TRBJ2-1; maybe TRBD2 (5 bases). Germline CDR1 reads SGHDN; CDR2 reads FVKESK. The CDR3 spans 15 residues. V lost 4 bases and J 2 bases, leaving 12 bases between the germline ends. The CDR3 region has the DNA TGTGCCAGCAGCCCGACGGGAAACACCTACAATGAGCAGTTCTTC. Translated, it gives CASSPTGNTYNEQFF.

A note on this clone: This may come from a read error, since a much larger clone is one base off. This chain joins TRBV7-9 and TRBJ2-6; D is unclear. CDR1 and CDR2 from the germline V gene are SEHNR and FQNEAQ (reference sequence). The CDR3 loop spans 14 amino acids. Trimming cost V 6 bases and J 0 bases, with 6 bases left between them. The CDR3 nucleotides are TGTGCCAGCAGTGACACCTCTGGGGCCAACGTCCTGACTTTC. Its protein is CASSDTSGANVLTF.

This chain links TRBV19 with TRBJ2-1; no clear D gene. V was cut by 1 base and J by 8 bases, with 15 bases left in between. The CDR3 sequence is 15 residues long. Germline V gene sequence: CDR1 LNHDA, CDR2 SQIVND (reference sequence). CDR3 in amino acids: CASSIGSNTLDEQFF. The CDR3 region has the DNA TGTGCCAGTAGTATAGGGAGTAACACGCTGGATGAGCAGTTCTTC.

This sequence joins TRBV14 and TRBJ2-3; D gene ambiguous. V shed 4 bases and J shed 4 bases, with 9 bases lying between them. The CDR3 consists of 13 residues. Germline V gene sequence: CDR1 SGHDN, CDR2 FVKESK. The CDR3 bases are TGTGCCAGCAGCCCGGGTAGGGCAGATACGCAGTATTTT. This gives the protein CASSPGRADTQYF.

This chain joins TRBV10-3 and TRBJ2-7; D might be TRBD1 (6 bases). Trimming removed 4 bases at V and 1 base at J, with 8 bases between. From germline, CDR1 is ENHRY and CDR2 SYGVKD. This CDR3 comprises 13 residues. CDR3 nucleotides: TGTGCCATCAGTGTAGGACAGTCCTACGAGCAGTACTTC. It is translated as CAISVGQSYEQYF.

The rearrangement links TRBV4-2 to TRBJ2-7; 8 nucleotides agree with TRBD2. The CDR3 contains 17 residues. The germline CDR1 and CDR2 sequences are LGHNA and YNFKEQ. V shed 2 bases, J shed 3 bases, and the junction held 12 bases outside the gene matches. The CDR3 DNA follows: TGTGCCAGCAGCCAAAACCCTGGGGGACTAGGAGACTACGAGCAGTACTTC. Translating gives CASSQNPGGLGDYEQYF.

The V call is TRBV29-1, the J call TRBJ2-3; unclear D gene. Trimming took off 3 bases at V and 2 bases at J, with 15 bases between the two ends. Per germline, CDR1 SQVTM and CDR2 ANQGSEA. The CDR3 consists of 15 residues. CDR3 nucleotide sequence: TGCAGCGTTGAGAAGGCGCGCGAGAACACAGATACGCAGTATTTT. It yields the protein CSVEKARENTDTQYF.

On this clone itself: Other nucleotide sequences from this sample produce the same CDR3. The chain carries TRBV27 and TRBJ1-2, with D tentatively TRBD1 (5 bases). The germline V and J ends were trimmed by 2 bases and 1 base, with 8 bases remaining between them. Germline V gene data show CDR1 as MNHEY and CDR2 as SMNVEV (reference sequence). This CDR3 is 14 amino acids long. The CDR3 here is CASSLGGINYGYTF. The CDR3 bases are TGTGCCAGCAGTTTAGGGGGGATTAACTATGGCTACACCTTC.

The chain joins TRBV6-1 to TRBJ1-4, with a tentative D call TRBD1 (6 bases). Germline V gene data show CDR1 as MNHNS and CDR2 as SASEGT. Trimming cost V 1 base and J 8 bases, with 14 bases left between them. The CDR3 has 15 residues. The CDR3 here is CASSEGVGAWEKLFF. CDR3 nucleotides: TGTGCCAGCAGTGAAGGAGTGGGGGCTTGGGAAAAACTGTTTTTT.

The chain joins TRBV5-1 to TRBJ2-7; 12 positions agree with TRBD2. The J segment lost 7 bases and the V segment lost 5 bases, leaving 10 bases of the junction unmatched. Germline V gene lookup returns CDR1 SGHRS and CDR2 YFSETQ. The CDR3 covers 15 residues. The CDR3 spells CASRDGLAGSREQYF. The CDR3, as DNA: TGCGCCAGCAGGGACGGACTAGCGGGATCGAGGGAGCAGTACTTC.

For this clone: The same CDR3 can be traced to other DNA sequences in this sample. The rearrangement uses TRBV7-9 and TRBJ2-5; D assignment may be TRBD1 or TRBD2 (6 bases each). V lost 3 bases and J lost 4, with 9 bases in between. The length of the CDR3 is 13 residues. The germline CDR1 and CDR2 sequences are SEHNR and FQNEAQ (reference sequence). CDR3 residues: CASSLGGGETQYF. As DNA, the CDR3 is TGTGCCAGCAGCTTGGGGGGCGGAGAGACCCAGTACTTC.

V gene TRBV4-3 combines with J gene TRBJ2-7; the match to TRBD2 covers 10 bases. The CDR3 has 18 amino acids. Germline V gives CDR1 LGHNA, CDR2 YSLEER. V dropped 0 bases and J dropped 0; count of bases not matched to a gene: 8. This CDR3 reads CASSQDIRVAGGSYEQYF. In DNA form, the CDR3 reads TGCGCCAGCAGCCAAGATATTAGAGTAGCGGGAGGCTCCTACGAGCAGTACTTC.

The chain links TRBV11-2 to TRBJ2-1; no clear D. Trimming pared 4 bases from V and 6 bases from J, leaving 25 bases between. The CDR3 sequence is 18 residues long. In germline, CDR1 is SGHAT, CDR2 FQNNGV. This CDR3 is CASSSSQLTAPKSNEQFF. The CDR3 DNA reads TGTGCCAGCAGCTCCAGCCAATTGACCGCACCTAAGAGCAATGAGCAGTTCTTC.

This clone was recorded only once. This sequence joins TRBV4-1 and TRBJ2-1, with TRBD2 identical over 7 bases. This CDR3 has 19 residues. J lost 1 base, V lost 0 bases, and 12 bases had no gene match. The germline gives CDR1 MGHRA, CDR2 YSYEKL. The CDR3 nucleotides are TGCGCCAGCAGCCAAGATTGGCTAGCGGAAGCCTTATCCTACAATGAGCAGTTCTTC. Translated, it gives CASSQDWLAEALSYNEQFF.

The chain recombines TRBV9 with TRBJ2-7; D remains ambiguous. The CDR3 spans 15 residues. The germline V gene encodes CDR1 SGDLS and CDR2 YYNGEE. With 0 bases removed from V and 3 bases from J, the gap between germline ends came to 13 bases. Here the CDR3 reads CASSVDVTPYYEQYF. Here the CDR3 DNA reads TGTGCCAGCAGCGTAGATGTGACCCCCTACTACGAGCAGTACTTC.

The chain is built from TRBV7-3 and TRBJ2-7; 10 bases match TRBD1. Germline V gene sequence: CDR1 SGHTA, CDR2 FQGTGA. The CDR3 is made up of 13 amino acids. Germline trimming cut 5 bases from V and 4 bases from J; bases unmatched to any gene: 2. CDR3 sequence: CASSADRGYEQYF. The CDR3 nucleotides are TGTGCCAGCAGCGCGGACAGGGGGTACGAGCAGTACTTC.